What follows are 14 T cell receptor beta chains derived from one specimen sequenced in a study of post-analysis software for immune sequencing data. Which antigens these TCRs recognize remains unknown. The TCR beta cDNA libraries carried unique molecular identifiers. A single record per CDR3 protein comes from TCRdb applying MiXCR to the PCR reads. The table has 750,000 to 900,000 distinct CDR3 sequences, roughly 46% seen once; the top ten hold roughly 4.9%. Study-wide results and caveats: Roughly five TRBV segments were more frequent in patients than controls; TRBV5-6, TRBV5-1 and TRBV20-1 belonged to this group.

Sequenced input: blood. These receptors were taken from a girl between 5 and 17 years old with multiple sclerosis.

This clonotype occurred many times. The V gene is TRBV29-1, the J gene TRBJ1-1, with TRBD1 as a possible D gene (5 bases). V lost 4 bases and J lost 5, with 8 bases in between. The CDR3 extends over 11 amino acids. Germline lookup yields CDR1 SQVTM and CDR2 ANQGSEA. The CDR3 loop is CSVGGGTEAFF. The CDR3 coding sequence is TGCAGCGTTGGGGGGGGAACTGAAGCTTTCTTT.

The chain is built from TRBV12-3 or TRBV12-4 and TRBJ2-7; TRBD2 is a possible D gene (5 bases). Trimming removed 5 bases from V and 3 bases from J, with 20 bases in between. The CDR3 runs 16 residues. DNA of the CDR3: TGTGCCAGCAGTGATTCCCGGACGGCGGCGGGCTACGAGCAGTACTTC. This translates into CASSDSRTAAGYEQYF.

This clonotype was counted a few times. This sequence joins TRBV5-6 and TRBJ2-1; D is perhaps TRBD1 (6 bases). Germline V gene lookup returns CDR1 SGHDT and CDR2 YYEEEE. V dropped 3 bases and J dropped 9 bases, with 10 bases sitting between them. This CDR3 region has 12 residues. CDR3 residues: CASSWAGAEQFF. CDR3 nucleotide sequence: TGTGCCAGCAGCTGGGCAGGGGCTGAGCAGTTCTTC.

This clonotype was observed a handful of times. This sequence joins TRBV9 and TRBJ2-5, with D hard to call. Trimming pared 0 bases from V and 5 bases from J, leaving 11 bases between. This CDR3 region has 14 residues. Germline CDR1 and CDR2: SGDLS and YYNGEE. CDR3 nucleotide sequence: TGTGCCAGCAGCGTAGGGCCCCTTAGCGAGACCCAGTACTTC. Protein: CASSVGPLSETQYF.

V and J are TRBV7-2 and TRBJ1-2, with no clear D. In germline, CDR1 is SGHTA, CDR2 FQGNSA. CDR3 length: 13 amino acids. The germline V and J ends were trimmed by 3 bases and 4 bases, with 9 bases remaining between them. The CDR3, as DNA: TGTGCCAGCAGCTTCGTCGCAGGCTATGGCTACACCTTC. This translates into CASSFVAGYGYTF.

This clonotype has a handful of counts. The chain links TRBV29-1 to TRBJ1-2; TRBD1 might be the D (5 bases). The CDR3 totals 12 residues. Trimming took 3 bases from V and 4 from J, leaving 9 bases between them. Looked up from germline, CDR1 is SQVTM and CDR2 is ANQGSEA. The CDR3 protein is CSVDMGLYGYTF. DNA of the CDR3: TGCAGCGTTGACATGGGGCTCTATGGCTACACCTTC.

This clonotype has just a few counts. The chain carries TRBV2 and TRBJ2-3; D uncertain. Germline CDR1 is SNHLY and CDR2 is FYNNEI. The CDR3 has 13 residues. V was pared by 7 bases and J by 0 bases, with 8 bases between. In nucleotides, the CDR3 is TGTGCCAGCAAATATCAAAGCACAGATACGCAGTATTTT. As protein: CASKYQSTDTQYF.

This clonotype has only a few counts. The V and J genes are TRBV5-1 and TRBJ2-5; no firm D call. Near its end, the DNA agrees better with TRBJ2-7, so the J call may be wrong. The CDR3 has 12 residues. CDR1 is SGHRS and CDR2 is YFSETQ in the germline V gene. The CDR3 nucleotides are TGCGCCAGCAGTATGGGTGGCAACGAGCAGTACTTC. This translates into CASSMGGNEQYF.

The V call is TRBV24-1, the J call TRBJ2-5; D unclear. CDR3 length: 14 amino acids. V shed 1 base and J shed 4 bases, with 9 bases lying between them. Germline V CDR1 and CDR2: KGHDR, SFDVKD. The CDR3 DNA reads as TGTGCCACCAGTGATTTACCCTCAGGAGAGACCCAGTACTTC. Its protein is CATSDLPSGETQYF.

The CDR3 region has the DNA TGTGCCAGCAGTTTATGGCAGGGATCTGGGGCCAACGTCCTGACTTTC. Its protein product is CASSLWQGSGANVLTF. The chain carries TRBV28 and TRBJ2-6; D perhaps matches TRBD1 (5 bases). The germline gives CDR1 MDHEN, CDR2 SYDVKM. Deletions cut 0 bases from V and 1 base from J, with 7 bases between. CDR3 length equals 16 residues.

The gene calls are TRBV12-3 or TRBV12-4 and TRBJ1-4; maybe TRBD1 (5 bases). The V gene lost 5 bases and the J gene lost 8 bases, with 15 bases spanning the gap. CDR3 length: 14 amino acids. CDR3 in DNA: TGTGCCAGCAGTCTCCAGGGAGTAAGAGAAAAACTGTTTTTT. It translates to CASSLQGVREKLFF.

A few counts support this clonotype. The chain recombines TRBV7-2 with TRBJ1-1; no clear D gene. Germline assignment: CDR1 SGHTA and CDR2 FQGNSA. Deletions cut 1 base from V and 3 bases from J, with 12 bases between. There are 15 residues in the CDR3. CDR3 nucleotide sequence: TGTGCCAGCAGCTTAGACCGGGGTGGGTACACTGAAGCTTTCTTT. This encodes CASSLDRGGYTEAFF.

Remarks on this clonotype: The junction departs from germline at one end; a sequencing error may be responsible. CDR3 protein: CASRMTSTDAQYF. The CDR3 DNA sequence: TGTGCCAGCAGGATGACTAGCACAGATGCGCAGTATTTT. V gene TRBV12-3 or TRBV12-4 combines with J gene TRBJ2-3; 7 positions agree with TRBD2. This CDR3 spans 13 amino acids.

This rearrangement joins TRBV7-3 to TRBJ2-7, with TRBD1 identical over 9 bases. Germline V gene sequence: CDR1 SGHTA, CDR2 FQGTGA. The J segment lost 4 bases and the V segment lost 4 bases, leaving 8 bases of the junction unmatched. This CDR3 is 15 amino acids long. The CDR3 DNA is TGTGCCAGCAGCTCACAGGGGGCAACCATTTACGAGCAGTACTTC. It is translated as CASSSQGATIYEQYF.